Shown below are 20 T cell receptor beta chains from a single sample sequenced in a study of T cells in Graves' hyperthyroidism and ophthalmopathy. What was amplified from RNA transcripts were TCR beta CDR3 regions. The HTBI primer set was used in a first-round RT-PCR of the TCR CDR3. TCRdb re-called the multiplex PCR reads through MiXCR, storing one row per CDR3 protein. The table shows about 280,000 distinct CDR3 sequences, with about 25% occurring only once. Material for sequencing was blood. These receptors originate from a man aged 40-49 years with Graves' hyperthyroidism that later progressed to Graves' ophthalmopathy.

This clonotype was counted at least ten times. The chain employs TRBV9 and TRBJ2-7, with TRBD1 matching over 8 bases. The germline V gene encodes CDR1 SGDLS and CDR2 YYNGEE. The CDR3 runs to 15 residues. J gave up 5 bases and V 0 bases, and 7 bases lay outside the gene matches. As DNA, the CDR3 is TGTGCCAGCAGCGTAGAGGACAGGGTGCCCAACGAGCAGTACTTC. Residues: CASSVEDRVPNEQYF.

This clonotype was counted many times. This chain links TRBV7-4 with TRBJ1-1; 8 nucleotides align to TRBD1. This CDR3 region has 14 residues. J gave up 6 bases and V 5 bases, and 8 bases lay outside the gene matches. In germline, CDR1 is SGHVT, CDR2 SQSDAQ. This CDR3 reads CASSLGRTGPEAFF. The CDR3 region has the DNA TGTGCCAGCAGCCTAGGAAGGACAGGGCCTGAAGCTTTCTTT.

In this sample, this clonotype turned up many times. The V and J genes are TRBV24-1 and TRBJ2-1; D might be TRBD1 (6 bases). The ends were cut back, 9 bases at V and 5 bases at J, with 10 bases in the middle. Germline V gene data show CDR1 as KGHDR and CDR2 as SFDVKD. CDR3 length equals 12 residues. CDR3 nucleotide sequence: TGTGCCACCGCTTCAGGGGACAATGAGCAGTTCTTC. This encodes CATASGDNEQFF.

There are many counts of this clonotype. The gene calls are TRBV28 and TRBJ2-2; 7 bases fit TRBD1. V lost 5 bases, J lost 0 bases, and 9 bases stayed unmatched. Germline CDR1 MDHEN, CDR2 SYDVKM. The CDR3 has 17 residues. The CDR3 region is CASSPHPGQTNTGELFF. The CDR3 DNA is TGTGCCAGCAGTCCCCACCCGGGACAGACGAACACCGGGGAGCTGTTTTTT.

CDR3 nucleotides: TGTGCCAGCAGACCTAGCGGGGAGACCCAGTACTTC. Its translation: CASRPSGETQYF. This sequence joins TRBV12-3 or TRBV12-4 and TRBJ2-5, with 8 bases lining up with TRBD2. J gave up 5 bases and V 6 bases, and 2 bases lay outside the gene matches. The CDR3 has 12 amino acids.

At least ten counts were recorded for this clonotype. The CDR3 sequence: CASSSGWRDTEAFF. The CDR3 coding sequence is TGTGCCAGTAGTTCTGGGTGGAGGGACACTGAAGCTTTCTTT. The V gene is TRBV19, the J gene TRBJ1-1; D unclear. Germline CDR1 and CDR2: LNHDA and SQIVND (reference sequence). V was pared by 5 bases and J by 3 bases, with 13 bases between. This CDR3 contains 14 residues. Looking up the rest from reference TRBV19 and TRBJ1-1 gives the full variable domain: DGGITQSPKYLFRKEGQNVTLSCEQNLNHDAMYWYRQDPGQGLRLIYYSQIVNDFQKGDIAEGYSVSREKKESFPLTVTSAQKNPTAFYLCASSSGWRDTEAFFGQGTRLTVV.

Ten or more counts support this clonotype. A much larger clone sits a single nucleotide away, making a read error possible. V is TRBV15 and J is TRBJ2-7; 7 bases are a match to TRBD1. The CDR3 is made up of 13 amino acids. V dropped 5 bases and J dropped 3; count of bases not matched to a gene: 4. CDR1 and CDR2 from the germline V gene are LNHNV and YYDKDF (reference sequence). CDR3 sequence: CATSGDRVYEQYF. Here the CDR3 DNA reads TGTGCCACCAGCGGTGACAGGGTCTACGAGCAGTACTTC.

This clonotype was detected many times. The chain employs TRBV18 and TRBJ2-7; perhaps TRBD1 as D (5 bases). Trimming stripped 6 bases from V and 5 bases from J, with 17 bases between. In germline, CDR1 is KGHSH, CDR2 LQKENI. The CDR3 runs 14 residues. CDR3 region: CASSGTQGSDEQYF. The CDR3, as DNA: TGTGCCAGCTCCGGTACGCAGGGTAGTGACGAGCAGTACTTC. Variable domain in full (rest from reference TRBV18 and TRBJ2-7): NAGVMQNPRHLVRRRGQEARLRCSPMKGHSHVYWYRQLPEEGLKFMVYLQKENIIDESGMPKERFSAEFPKEGPSILRIQQVVRGDSAAYFCASSGTQGSDEQYFGPGTRLTVT.

V and J are TRBV7-2 and TRBJ2-5, with D maybe TRBD1 (5 bases). Trimming cost V 1 base and J 2 bases, with 8 bases left between them. CDR3 size: 14 residues. In germline, CDR1 is SGHTA, CDR2 FQGNSA. CDR3 sequence: CASSLEQEQETQYF. Here the CDR3 DNA reads TGTGCCAGCAGCTTAGAACAGGAGCAAGAGACCCAGTACTTC.

This clonotype was seen ten or more times. In nucleotides, the CDR3 is TGCAGTGCTGGAACAGGGGGCGTAAGGAATCAGCCCCAGCATTTT. This translates into CSAGTGGVRNQPQHF. The chain employs TRBV20-1 and TRBJ1-5; the match to TRBD1 covers 9 bases. Losses at the gene ends were 5 bases for V and 4 bases for J; bases not matched to a gene: 9. Germline CDR1 reads DFQATT; CDR2 reads SNEGSKA (reference sequence). This CDR3 spans 15 amino acids.

In this sample, this clonotype turned up many times. At one boundary the junction diverges from the germline segment, which might be a read error. CDR3 sequence reads: CSFTRFSSNEQYF. CDR3 bases: TGCAGCTTCACGAGGTTTAGCTCCAACGAGCAGTACTTC. The rearrangement uses TRBV29-1 and TRBJ2-7; D ambiguous. Per the germline V gene, CDR1 is SQVTM and CDR2 is ANQGSEA. This CDR3 comprises 13 residues.

This clonotype was detected ten times or more. This sequence joins TRBV11-2 and TRBJ2-7; no clear D. The ends were cut back, 3 bases at V and 2 bases at J, with 8 bases in the middle. The germline gives CDR1 SGHAT, CDR2 FQNNGV. The CDR3 length is 13 residues. The CDR3 protein is CASSFSPTYEQYF. CDR3 in DNA: TGTGCCAGCAGCTTTTCACCTACCTACGAGCAGTACTTC. The full variable domain, with the rest looked up from reference TRBV11-2 and TRBJ2-7, is EAGVAQSPRYKIIEKRQSVAFWCNPISGHATLYWYQQILGQGPKLLIQFQNNGVVDDSQLPKDRFSAERLKGVDSTLKIQPAKLEDSAVYLCASSFSPTYEQYFGPGTRLTVT.

This clonotype was seen many times. V and J are TRBV27 and TRBJ2-7; maybe TRBD1 (6 bases). This CDR3 region has 13 residues. V shed 3 bases and J shed 5 bases, with 11 bases lying between them. CDR1 and CDR2 from the germline V gene are MNHEY and SMNVEV (reference sequence). This CDR3 is CASSFGQSNEQYF. The CDR3, as DNA: TGTGCCAGCAGTTTCGGACAGTCCAACGAGCAGTACTTC.

The chain couples TRBV6-1 to TRBJ1-2; no reliable D call. V lost 1 base to trimming and J lost 6 bases, with 6 bases between them. Germline loops: CDR1 MNHNS, CDR2 SASEGT. This CDR3 has 12 residues. The DNA of the CDR3 is TGTGCCAGCAGTGAAGTAGCAAATGGCTACACCTTC. Its protein is CASSEVANGYTF.

This clonotype was recorded many times. This chain connects TRBV9 to TRBJ2-4, with D possibly TRBD2 on 6 matching bases. Germline V gene sequence: CDR1 SGDLS, CDR2 YYNGEE. This CDR3 has 14 residues. Trimming removed 2 bases from V and 8 bases from J, with 14 bases in between. The CDR3 loop reads CASSVGPGGDIQYF. The CDR3 nucleotides read TGTGCCAGCAGCGTGGGGCCCGGCGGGGACATTCAGTACTTC.

This clonotype was counted many times. The V call is TRBV5-1, the J call TRBJ2-1; D possibly corresponds to TRBD1 (5 bases). The germline CDR1 and CDR2 sequences are SGHRS and YFSETQ. With 3 bases removed from V and 8 bases from J, the gap between germline ends came to 18 bases. This CDR3 spans 15 amino acids. The CDR3 spells CASSWGFGSGDEQFF. As DNA, the CDR3 is TGCGCCAGCAGCTGGGGCTTTGGTTCCGGCGATGAGCAGTTCTTC.

This clonotype was seen ten or more times. V gene TRBV3-1 combines with J gene TRBJ2-2, with 9 bases that match TRBD2. Germline V gives CDR1 LGHDT, CDR2 YNNKEL (reference sequence). This CDR3 contains 16 residues. V lost 1 base, J lost 5 bases, and 5 bases stayed unmatched. The CDR3 loop reads CASSQGLAAGTGELFF. CDR3 in DNA: TGTGCCAGCAGCCAAGGACTAGCGGCGGGAACCGGGGAGCTGTTTTTT.

This clonotype came up many times. V gene TRBV6-1 combines with J gene TRBJ1-1; the D gene is possibly TRBD1 (5 bases). There are 14 residues in the CDR3. V was pared by 2 bases and J by 5 bases, with 12 bases between. Germline V gene sequence: CDR1 MNHNS, CDR2 SASEGT. This CDR3 reads CASSEMGGWTEAFF. CDR3 sequence (DNA): TGTGCCAGCAGTGAAATGGGGGGATGGACTGAAGCTTTCTTT.

This clonotype was observed a few times. The chain joins TRBV2 to TRBJ1-1; D may be TRBD1 (5 bases). Germline V CDR1 and CDR2: SNHLY, FYNNEI. V was shortened by 7 bases and J by 7 bases, with 19 bases between the two germline ends. This CDR3 contains 14 residues. For the CDR3, the DNA is TGTGCCAGCAAAGTTTGGGGCCAGAACCTTGAAGCTTTCTTT. Amino acid sequence: CASKVWGQNLEAFF.

The chain is built from TRBV12-3 or TRBV12-4 and TRBJ1-1; no clear D gene. Deletions cut 5 bases from V and 5 bases from J, with 9 bases between. The CDR3 is made up of 12 amino acids. CDR3 region: CASSGYGTEAFF. The CDR3, as DNA: TGTGCCAGCAGTGGTTACGGGACTGAAGCTTTCTTT.